The text below deals with one T cell receptor beta chain. The data were obtained in a study of blood T cell repertoires in COVID-19. The V and J ends lost 5 bases and 4 bases, in that order; junction bases with no gene match: 6. CDR3 length: 14 residues. From germline, CDR1 is SEHNR and CDR2 FQNEAQ (reference sequence). Sequencing used immunoSEQ multiplex PCR; TCRdb keeps in-frame clones, though not all of them. This sample has 300,000 to 500,000 clones, with more than 75% found just once. The rearrangement links TRBV7-9 to TRBJ2-3, with 7 bases that match TRBD2. The clonotype originates from a woman in her 30s with acute COVID-19. Sequencing was performed on PBMCs or T cells enriched from blood (not recorded which). The CDR3 sequence is CASSPGRAADTQYF. In DNA form, the CDR3 reads TGTGCCAGCAGCCCAGGGAGGGCGGCAGATACGCAGTATTTT.